These 18 T cell receptor beta chains were all obtained from the same sample, sequenced in a study of blood T cell repertoires in COVID-19. Some clones are missing from TCRdb's copy, which holds only in-frame ones; the method was immunoSEQ multiplex PCR. The sample includes roughly 200,000 clones, approximately 85% of them seen just once. The sample taken for sequencing was PBMCs or T cells enriched from blood (not recorded which). These receptors all come from a middle-aged man who had recovered from COVID-19.

This chain connects TRBV6-5 to TRBJ1-1, with D perhaps TRBD1 (6 bases). V lost 0 bases and J 4 bases, leaving 9 bases between the germline ends. CDR1 and CDR2 (germline): MNHEY, SVGAGI. This CDR3 has 14 amino acids. As DNA, the CDR3 is TGTGCCAGCAGTTACTCGGTAGGGGGCACTGAAGCTTTCTTT. It is translated as CASSYSVGGTEAFF.

This chain joins TRBV28 and TRBJ1-5; 9 nucleotides line up with TRBD1. The V segment lost 6 bases and the J segment 3 bases; nucleotides outside the gene matches: 15. The CDR3 has 18 amino acids. Germline V gene data show CDR1 as MDHEN and CDR2 as SYDVKM. CDR3 DNA: TGTGCCAGCAGCGAACCGGGACAGGGCAGGGTGGACAATCAGCCCCAGCATTTT. Its protein is CASSEPGQGRVDNQPQHF.

The chain employs TRBV5-1 and TRBJ1-5, with 8 nucleotides matching TRBD1. Trimming removed 0 bases from V and 1 base from J; junction bases left unmatched: 3. Germline loops: CDR1 SGHRS, CDR2 YFSETQ. The CDR3 covers 16 residues. The DNA for the CDR3 is TGCGCCAGCAGCTTGGGGACAGGGAGGAGCAATCAGCCCCAGCATTTT. This sequence encodes CASSLGTGRSNQPQHF.

This clone was recorded a few times. The chain uses TRBV28 and TRBJ1-5, with D tentatively TRBD1 (5 bases). Trimming stripped 4 bases from V and 7 bases from J, with 5 bases between. Looked up from germline, CDR1 is MDHEN and CDR2 is SYDVKM. The CDR3 consists of 11 residues. The CDR3 loop reads CASSSGQPQHF. The CDR3, as DNA: TGTGCCAGCAGTTCAGGGCAGCCCCAGCATTTT.

This clone has a single count. The chain employs TRBV11-2 and TRBJ2-7; 8 nucleotides agree with TRBD1. CDR1 and CDR2 (germline): SGHAT, FQNNGV. The CDR3 sequence is 13 residues long. The V and J ends lost 5 bases and 5 bases, in that order; junction bases with no gene match: 5. The CDR3 here is CASSPRGLDEQYF. CDR3 coding DNA: TGTGCCAGCAGCCCCAGGGGGCTGGACGAGCAGTACTTC.

V usage is TRBV28 and J usage is TRBJ2-7, with D maybe TRBD1 (7 bases). V lost 6 bases, J lost 1 base, and 10 bases lay in between. The CDR3 totals 13 residues. Germline CDR1 reads MDHEN; CDR2 reads SYDVKM. CDR3 DNA sequence: TGTGCCAGCAGCCCAGGGGGGTCCTACGAGCAGTACTTC. Protein: CASSPGGSYEQYF.

The chain recombines TRBV9 with TRBJ1-3; the D gene is possibly TRBD1 (5 bases). Trimming took 0 bases from V and 2 from J, leaving 9 bases between them. Germline loops: CDR1 SGDLS, CDR2 YYNGEE. CDR3 size: 15 residues. The CDR3, as DNA: TGTGCCAGCAGCGTAGAAGACAGTGCTGGAAACACCATATATTTT. Translating it yields CASSVEDSAGNTIYF.

J is TRBJ1-1 and V is TRBV5-4, with D tentatively TRBD1 (6 bases). Germline V gives CDR1 SGHNT, CDR2 YYREEE (reference sequence). Trimming left V 3 bases short and J 0 bases short, with 18 bases between. CDR3 length: 17 amino acids. This CDR3 reads CASSSGQTQSVNTEAFF. In DNA, the CDR3 is TGTGCCAGCAGCTCGGGACAAACTCAAAGTGTGAACACTGAAGCTTTCTTT.

This chain links TRBV6-5 with TRBJ1-1; D call uncertain. Germline V gene sequence: CDR1 MNHEY, CDR2 SVGAGI. This CDR3 region has 16 residues. Trimming cost V 2 bases and J 0 bases, with 13 bases left between them. CDR3 region: CASSYKRFGVNTEAFF. DNA of the CDR3: TGTGCCAGCAGTTACAAACGGTTCGGGGTGAACACTGAAGCTTTCTTT.

The chain recombines TRBV28 with TRBJ1-3, with D unresolved. The CDR3 contains 11 residues. Germline V gene sequence: CDR1 MDHEN, CDR2 SYDVKM. V lost 1 base, J lost 9 bases, and 4 bases lay in between. CDR3 region: CASSLFGTIYF. The CDR3 DNA reads TGTGCCAGCAGTTTATTCGGCACCATATATTTT.

The V gene is TRBV7-6, the J gene TRBJ2-7, with D tentatively TRBD1 (6 bases). This CDR3 comprises 15 residues. CDR1 is SGHVS, CDR2 FNYEAQ, per germline. V was cut by 6 bases and J by 3 bases, with 18 bases left in between. The CDR3 coding sequence is TGTGCCAGCAGTCTCACCGGGACACAAGACTACGAGCAGTACTTC. This translates into CASSLTGTQDYEQYF. The whole variable domain, filled in from reference TRBV7-6 and TRBJ2-7, reads GAGVSQSPRYKVTKRGQDVALRCDPISGHVSLYWYRQALGQGPEFLTYFNYEAQQDKSGLPNDRFSAERPEGSISTLTIQRTEQRDSAMYRCASSLTGTQDYEQYFGPGTRLTVT.

The CDR3 loop is CASSSTGETDTQYF. The CDR3 region has the DNA TGTGCCAGCAGCTCGACAGGGGAAACAGATACGCAGTATTTT. The chain employs TRBV7-3 and TRBJ2-3; the match to TRBD1 covers 8 bases. V lost 4 bases to trimming and J lost 3 bases; unmatched junction nucleotides: 3. Germline V gene lookup returns CDR1 SGHTA and CDR2 FQGTGA. This CDR3 is 14 amino acids long.

As regards this clone: This sample also contains other DNA sequences that code for the same CDR3. This chain connects TRBV10-1 to TRBJ2-5, with TRBD1 identical over 7 bases. Losses at the gene ends were 4 bases for V and 2 bases for J; bases not matched to a gene: 4. The CDR3 sequence is 14 residues long. Germline V lookup: CDR1 WNHNN, CDR2 SYGVQD (reference sequence). CDR3 coding DNA: TGCGCCAGCAGTGCAGGGGGTCCTCAAGAGACCCAGTACTTC. It translates to CASSAGGPQETQYF.

The chain carries TRBV5-1 and TRBJ2-3; 16 nucleotides agree with TRBD2. CDR3 size: 17 residues. The V segment lost 4 bases and the J segment 6 bases; nucleotides outside the gene matches: 8. Germline assignment: CDR1 SGHRS and CDR2 YFSETQ. CDR3 protein: CASSRAGTSGGADTQYF. CDR3 sequence (DNA): TGCGCCAGCAGCCGGGCCGGGACTAGCGGGGGGGCGGATACGCAGTATTTT.

This chain uses TRBV28 with TRBJ2-2; weak D call: TRBD2 (5 bases). The germline V and J ends were trimmed by 6 bases and 4 bases, with 12 bases remaining between them. CDR1 and CDR2 (germline): MDHEN, SYDVKM. This CDR3 has 14 residues. In nucleotides, the CDR3 is TGTGCCAGCAGCCCGTGGGGAGTCACCGGGGAGCTGTTTTTT. Translated: CASSPWGVTGELFF.

CDR3 in amino acids: CASSLVGRGGDEQYF. In DNA, the CDR3 is TGCGCCAGCAGCTTGGTAGGTCGCGGGGGGGACGAGCAGTACTTC. The chain recombines TRBV5-1 with TRBJ2-7, with 9 bases that match TRBD2. Germline values: CDR1 SGHRS, CDR2 YFSETQ. With 0 bases clipped from V and 5 bases from J, the junction kept 6 bases outside the gene matches. The CDR3 covers 15 residues.

This sequence joins TRBV27 and TRBJ2-7; 7 bases agree with TRBD2. Per germline, CDR1 MNHEY and CDR2 SMNVEV (reference sequence). The CDR3 spans 14 residues. V shed 4 bases and J 6 bases; nucleotides not matched to a gene: 9. CDR3 sequence: CASSWGGGGREQYF. CDR3 DNA: TGTGCCAGCAGTTGGGGGGGTGGGGGTCGCGAGCAGTACTTC.

The chain recombines TRBV6-1 with TRBJ2-7, with TRBD2 matching over 10 bases. Germline assignment: CDR1 MNHNS and CDR2 SASEGT. This CDR3 has 16 residues. Losses at the gene ends were 4 bases for V and 1 base for J; bases not matched to a gene: 7. CDR3 sequence: CASSAPKRGGSYEQYF. CDR3 in DNA: TGTGCCAGCAGTGCCCCTAAGCGGGGGGGGTCCTACGAGCAGTACTTC.